This entry lists 20 T cell receptor beta chains sequenced from one sample in a study of Ad26.COV2.S vaccination and SARS-CoV-2 variants. The treatment: roughly 20 received Ad26.COV2.S at low or high dose, single or two shots; several received placebo; per-sample allocation not given. The samples were gathered on day 63 after the first injection of vaccine or placebo. Sequencing used immunoSEQ multiplex PCR; TCRdb keeps in-frame clones, though not all of them. Among around 450,000 clones, nearly 90% were seen once, and the ten largest hold around 1.6%. The sequenced sample was peripheral blood, obtained in a trial of Ad26.COV2.S vaccine versus placebo. These receptor sequences come from a person aged 18-60 years who received the Ad26.COV2.S COVID-19 vaccine or a placebo.

This clone was counted a single time. V usage is TRBV10-2 and J usage is TRBJ2-3, with TRBD1 identical over 11 bases. The CDR3 has 15 residues. Germline V CDR1 and CDR2: WSHSY, SAAADI. With V trimmed by 7 bases and J by 4 bases, 7 bases remained unmatched. This chain's CDR3 is CASISPGQGADTQYF. CDR3 in DNA: TGCGCCAGCATCTCTCCGGGACAGGGGGCAGATACGCAGTATTTT.

V gene TRBV6-5 combines with J gene TRBJ2-2, with 11 bases fitting TRBD2. Germline assignment: CDR1 MNHEY and CDR2 SVGAGI. The CDR3 is 16 residues long. V shed 0 bases, J shed 4 bases, and the junction held 1 base outside the gene matches. CDR3 in DNA: TGTGCCAGCAGTTACTCGGGACTAGCGGTCACCGGGGAGCTGTTTTTT. The encoded protein is CASSYSGLAVTGELFF.

There are a few counts of this clone. The chain couples TRBV12-3 or TRBV12-4 to TRBJ1-1, with a weak D call TRBD1 (5 bases). The length of the CDR3 is 12 residues. The germline V and J ends were trimmed by 7 bases and 3 bases, with 9 bases remaining between them. The CDR3 DNA reads as TGTGCCAGCAACCCGGGGCACACTGAAGCTTTCTTT. Its protein product is CASNPGHTEAFF.

The rearrangement links TRBV5-6 to TRBJ1-2; no firm D call. The CDR3 loop spans 11 amino acids. Germline lookup yields CDR1 SGHDT and CDR2 YYEEEE. Trimming shortened V by 5 bases and J by 10 bases, and 12 bases separated the two germline ends. The CDR3 coding sequence is TGTGCCAGCAGTTTGTCCGGGCCCTACACCTTC. It codes for CASSLSGPYTF.

In this sample, this clone turned up once. The rearrangement joins TRBV19 to TRBJ2-7, with TRBD1 identical over 7 bases. This CDR3 comprises 14 residues. From germline, CDR1 is LNHDA and CDR2 SQIVND (reference sequence). The V gene end was trimmed by 6 bases and the J gene end by 2 bases; junction bases not matched to a gene: 7. Here the CDR3 reads CASRSGQSPYEQYF. The DNA of the CDR3 is TGTGCCAGTAGGTCGGGACAGAGTCCCTACGAGCAGTACTTC. Complete variable domain (other parts from reference TRBV19 and TRBJ2-7): DGGITQSPKYLFRKEGQNVTLSCEQNLNHDAMYWYRQDPGQGLRLIYYSQIVNDFQKGDIAEGYSVSREKKESFPLTVTSAQKNPTAFYLCASRSGQSPYEQYFGPGTRLTVT.

A word on this clone: Because the CDR3 is missing its conserved closing phenylalanine or tryptophan, this is likely a read error. The DNA is omitted, as the CDR3 cannot be located on it reliably, and the CDR3 follows TCRdb's listing. This CDR3 reads CASSRPDGV. This sequence joins TRBV11-2 and TRBJ1-6. Looked up from germline, CDR1 is SGHAT and CDR2 is FQNNGV. The CDR3 spans 9 residues, counting both ends.

V and J are TRBV7-8 and TRBJ2-3; 9 bases map to TRBD2. The CDR3 sequence is 18 residues long. Trimming cost V 8 bases and J 6 bases; bases outside gene matches: 21. Germline values: CDR1 SGHVS, CDR2 FQNEAQ. CDR3 residues: CASRSQGSGRWGGDTQYF. The CDR3 nucleotides read TGTGCCAGCCGCTCCCAAGGAAGCGGGAGGTGGGGTGGTGATACGCAGTATTTT.

The chain uses TRBV5-4 and TRBJ2-7; D might be TRBD1 or TRBD2, each matching 5 bases. CDR1 and CDR2 (germline): SGHNT, YYREEE (reference sequence). V was cut by 0 bases and J by 7 bases, with 14 bases left in between. The CDR3 runs 14 residues. CDR3 region: CASSLGDAQVEQYF. For the CDR3, the DNA is TGTGCCAGCAGCTTGGGGGACGCCCAAGTAGAGCAGTACTTC. The full variable domain, its missing parts supplied by reference TRBV5-4 and TRBJ2-7, is ETGVTQSPTHLIKTRGQQVTLRCSSQSGHNTVSWYQQALGQGPQFIFQYYREEENGRGNFPPRFSGLQFPNYSSELNVNALELDDSALYLCASSLGDAQVEQYFGPGTRLTVT.

The rearrangement joins TRBV7-6 to TRBJ1-1; D might be TRBD1 (5 bases). V was clipped by 5 bases and J by 0 bases, with 19 bases between them. CDR3 length equals 17 residues. Germline CDR1 is SGHVS and CDR2 is FNYEAQ. DNA of the CDR3: TGTGCCAGCAGCAATCATCCTGTCGGGGGAATGAACACTGAAGCTTTCTTT. Translation: CASSNHPVGGMNTEAFF.

The V and J genes are TRBV14 and TRBJ1-1; no firm D call. The length of the CDR3 is 16 residues. Germline V gene sequence: CDR1 SGHDN, CDR2 FVKESK. Between the trimmed V and J ends, which lost 1 base and 3 bases, there was a span of 15 bases. The DNA of the CDR3 is TGTGCCAGCAGCCAAGGGGTGTGGGGAAAGGACACTGAAGCTTTCTTT. Translation: CASSQGVWGKDTEAFF.

V and J are TRBV14 and TRBJ1-3; no firm D call. The CDR3 covers 13 residues. Germline-derived CDR1 and CDR2 are SGHDN and FVKESK. Trimming removed 0 bases from V and 4 bases from J, with 4 bases in between. CDR3 nucleotides: TGTGCCAGCAGCCAAGATTCGGGAAACACCATATATTTT. Protein product: CASSQDSGNTIYF.

The V gene is TRBV5-5, the J gene TRBJ2-2; no reliable D call. V was trimmed by 5 bases and J by 0 bases, leaving 8 bases between them. The CDR3 is 14 amino acids. Per germline, CDR1 SGHKS and CDR2 YYEKEE (reference sequence). CDR3 amino acids: CASRANSNTGELFF. The CDR3 DNA reads TGTGCCAGCAGGGCCAACTCGAACACCGGGGAGCTGTTTTTT.

The V and J genes are TRBV2 and TRBJ1-2; 12 bases map to TRBD1. From germline, CDR1 is SNHLY and CDR2 FYNNEI. Trimming removed 4 bases from V and 6 bases from J; junction bases left unmatched: 6. The CDR3 extends over 15 amino acids. CDR3 bases: TGTGCCAGCAGTGGGGGACAGGGGGCGCGGAATGGCTACACCTTC. It specifies CASSGGQGARNGYTF.

The gene calls are TRBV3-1 (or the pseudogene TRBV3-2) and TRBJ1-3; D may be TRBD1 (5 bases). V lost 2 bases and J lost 0, with 11 bases in between. The CDR3 totals 16 residues. Germline lookup yields CDR1 LGHDT and CDR2 YNNKEL (reference sequence). This CDR3 is CASSQRGGGSGNTIYF. DNA for the CDR3: TGTGCCAGCAGCCAACGCGGGGGGGGCTCTGGAAACACCATATATTTT.

The table lists this clone with a count of one. The chain combines TRBV28 with TRBJ2-7; TRBD1 aligns across 11 bases. This CDR3 is built from 14 residues. J was trimmed by 5 bases and V by 4 bases; bases with no gene match: 4. Per the germline V gene, CDR1 is MDHEN and CDR2 is SYDVKM. The CDR3 region has the DNA TGTGCCAGCAGTTGGGACAGGGGGAGCGACGAGCAGTACTTC. It yields the protein CASSWDRGSDEQYF.

The chain carries TRBV27 and TRBJ1-6, with no clear D. Trimming removed 3 bases at V and 4 bases at J, with 4 bases between. The CDR3 spans 13 residues. Germline CDR1 reads MNHEY; CDR2 reads SMNVEV (reference sequence). This CDR3 is CASSFRYNSPLHF. Written as DNA, the CDR3 is TGTGCCAGCAGTTTCCGGTATAATTCACCCCTCCACTTT.

V usage is TRBV7-3 and J usage is TRBJ1-6, with D maybe TRBD1 (5 bases). The CDR3 extends over 13 amino acids. Deletions cut 6 bases from V and 7 bases from J, with 10 bases between. CDR1 and CDR2 (germline): SGHTA, FQGTGA. The CDR3 loop reads CASSSGPNSPLHF. DNA of the CDR3: TGTGCCAGCAGTTCGGGACCAAATTCACCCCTCCACTTT.

V and J are TRBV27 and TRBJ1-6; unclear D gene. Trimming removed 6 bases from V and 7 bases from J, with 1 base in between. CDR1 is MNHEY, CDR2 SMNVEV, per germline (reference sequence). The CDR3 loop spans 10 amino acids. The CDR3 region is CASRNSPLHF. The CDR3 DNA follows: TGTGCCAGCAGAAATTCACCCCTCCACTTT.

This clone was picked up a small number of times. V usage is TRBV6-5 and J usage is TRBJ1-3, with D possibly being TRBD1 (5 bases). Between the trimmed V and J ends, which lost 4 bases and 0 bases, there was a span of 10 bases. The germline V gene encodes CDR1 MNHEY and CDR2 SVGAGI. The CDR3 runs 15 residues. CDR3 in amino acids: CASSSRGNSGNTIYF. In DNA, the CDR3 is TGTGCCAGCAGTTCGAGGGGTAACTCTGGAAACACCATATATTTT.

V usage is TRBV30 and J usage is TRBJ2-1, with D perhaps matching TRBD2 (6 bases). Looked up from germline, CDR1 is GTSNPN and CDR2 is SVGIG (reference sequence). CDR3 length: 15 residues. The V gene lost 4 bases and the J gene lost 7 bases, with 20 bases spanning the gap. CDR3 loop: CAWKFPGPAGNEQFF. For the CDR3, the DNA is TGTGCCTGGAAATTCCCCGGGCCCGCGGGGAATGAGCAGTTCTTC.